Each of the 16 T cell receptor beta chains below was sequenced from the same sample in a study of OX40 agonist ivuxolimab in advanced cancers. Profiling relied on immunoSEQ multiplex PCR, and the TCRdb table lists in-frame clones only, not all of them. This table holds 85,000 to 95,000 clones, 91% found once. The sequenced sample was CD4+ or CD8+ T cells sorted from blood, obtained in a trial of the OX40 agonist ivuxolimab. The receptors derive from an adult with an advanced solid tumor such as melanoma, head and neck, liver or kidney cancer.

This clone was detected once. The chain joins TRBV6-5 to TRBJ2-7, with TRBD2 matching over 10 bases. This CDR3 contains 15 residues. The V segment lost 6 bases and the J segment 4 bases; nucleotides outside the gene matches: 9. The germline CDR1 and CDR2 sequences are MNHEY and SVGAGI. CDR3 sequence: CASRQELAGPYEQYF. The CDR3, as DNA: TGTGCCAGCAGGCAAGAACTAGCGGGACCATACGAGCAGTACTTC.

CDR3 region: CASSLVVGRQETQYF. The CDR3 DNA reads as TGCGCCAGCAGCTTGGTCGTAGGGCGACAAGAGACCCAGTACTTC. The rearrangement uses TRBV5-1 and TRBJ2-5; D not certain. This CDR3 spans 15 amino acids. The V end was cut by 0 bases, the J end by 2 bases, with 11 bases between. Germline loops: CDR1 SGHRS, CDR2 YFSETQ.

V and J are TRBV10-3 and TRBJ1-2, with D perhaps matching TRBD1 (5 bases). This CDR3 is built from 11 residues. The germline gives CDR1 ENHRY, CDR2 SYGVKD. V lost 10 bases, J lost 5 bases, and 11 bases lay in between. CDR3 in amino acids: CASNEGYGYTF. The CDR3 nucleotides are TGTGCCAGCAATGAGGGGTATGGCTACACCTTC.

The chain combines TRBV11-3 with TRBJ2-2, with D perhaps matching TRBD2 (6 bases). The germline V gene encodes CDR1 SGHNT and CDR2 YENEEA. Trimming left V 5 bases short and J 1 base short, with 14 bases between. The CDR3 contains 16 residues. The CDR3 DNA follows: TGTGCCAGCAGCCCCTCCGGGAGTGGGAACACCGGGGAGCTGTTTTTT. Its translation: CASSPSGSGNTGELFF.

This chain uses TRBV7-9 with TRBJ1-4; D might be TRBD1 (6 bases). V lost 5 bases to trimming and J lost 4 bases, with 17 bases between them. Germline loops: CDR1 SEHNR, CDR2 FQNEAQ (reference sequence). The CDR3 runs to 16 residues. The CDR3 reads CASSVGLGAGNEKLFF. DNA for the CDR3: TGTGCCAGCAGCGTTGGACTGGGGGCTGGTAATGAAAAACTGTTTTTT.

This chain uses TRBV2 with TRBJ2-1; D may be TRBD1 or TRBD2 (5 bases each). The V end lost 4 bases, the J end lost 8 bases, and 18 bases lay between the germline ends. The germline gives CDR1 SNHLY, CDR2 FYNNEI. CDR3 length: 15 residues. This CDR3 is CASSGSPTGDHEQFF. CDR3 sequence (DNA): TGTGCCAGCAGTGGGAGCCCGACTGGGGACCATGAGCAGTTCTTC.

This rearrangement joins TRBV7-8 to TRBJ1-1; maybe TRBD1 (5 bases). CDR3 length: 14 amino acids. The V and J ends lost 5 bases and 5 bases respectively, with 15 bases between them. CDR1 is SGHVS and CDR2 is FQNEAQ in the germline V gene. Written as DNA, the CDR3 is TGTGCCAGCAGCCTCAGTAGGGGAGGGACTGAAGCTTTCTTT. Encoded protein: CASSLSRGGTEAFF.

The chain joins TRBV29-1 to TRBJ2-2; TRBD1 matches 8 bases. The trim removed 5 bases at V and 4 bases at J, leaving 6 bases unmatched. The CDR3 spans 14 residues. CDR1 SQVTM and CDR2 ANQGSEA come from the germline V gene. Here the CDR3 DNA reads TGCAGCGTTAGGGCAGGGGGCACCACCGGGGAGCTGTTTTTT. Protein product: CSVRAGGTTGELFF.

This rearrangement joins TRBV11-2 to TRBJ2-2; D is perhaps TRBD1 (5 bases). The germline V gene has CDR1 SGHAT and CDR2 FQNNGV. CDR3 length: 14 residues. The germline V and J ends were trimmed by 1 base and 6 bases, with 9 bases remaining between them. Here the CDR3 reads CASSLGSGSGELFF. The CDR3 DNA sequence: TGTGCCAGCAGCTTAGGGTCAGGGTCCGGGGAGCTGTTTTTT.

This sequence joins TRBV5-8 and TRBJ2-1; 8 bases align to TRBD1. The CDR3 covers 15 residues. Unmatched junction bases numbered 7, after V lost 2 bases and J lost 6 bases. Per the germline V gene, CDR1 is SGHTS and CDR2 is YDEGEE. CDR3 protein: CASSLGQGPGNEQFF. The CDR3 nucleotides read TGTGCCAGCAGCTTAGGACAGGGCCCTGGCAATGAGCAGTTCTTC.

This clone was seen a single time. This rearrangement joins TRBV6-5 to TRBJ1-6; the match to TRBD1 covers 7 bases. After removal of 3 bases from V and 7 bases from J, the junction contained 6 bases not matched to a gene. Germline values: CDR1 MNHEY, CDR2 SVGAGI. This CDR3 region has 15 residues. CDR3 coding DNA: TGTGCCAGCAGTTATTCCCGGGACAGAAATTCACCCCTCCACTTT. Its protein product is CASSYSRDRNSPLHF.

The genes are TRBV19 and TRBJ2-1; 7 bases fit TRBD2. Germline values: CDR1 LNHDA, CDR2 SQIVND (reference sequence). This CDR3 region has 13 residues. The V and J ends lost 5 bases and 11 bases, in that order; junction bases with no gene match: 9. This CDR3 reads CASSSALGGKQFF. DNA for the CDR3: TGTGCCAGTAGTTCAGCCCTCGGGGGGAAGCAGTTCTTC.

The chain recombines TRBV5-6 with TRBJ2-7; D unresolved. From germline, CDR1 is SGHDT and CDR2 YYEEEE. CDR3 length equals 12 residues. Trimming took off 1 base at V and 3 bases at J, with 5 bases between the two ends. The CDR3 DNA follows: TGTGCCAGCAGCTTGAGAGGCTACGAGCAGTACTTC. Translating gives CASSLRGYEQYF.

The chain couples TRBV2 to TRBJ1-2, with D maybe TRBD1 (5 bases). This CDR3 region has 13 residues. Trimming removed 6 bases from V and 0 bases from J, with 8 bases in between. CDR1 is SNHLY and CDR2 is FYNNEI in the germline V gene. CDR3 DNA sequence: TGTGCCAGCAGCCCGGGACCTAACTATGGCTACACCTTC. Translation: CASSPGPNYGYTF.

The V call is TRBV7-2, the J call TRBJ2-1; 9 nucleotides match TRBD2. V was pared by 2 bases and J by 9 bases, with 2 bases of the junction left unmatched. CDR1 is SGHTA, CDR2 FQGNSA, per germline. The CDR3 length is 13 residues. Here the CDR3 DNA reads TGTGCCAGCAGCTTATTAGCGGGAGCTGAGCAGTTCTTC. Its translation is CASSLLAGAEQFF.

This clone was recorded only once. Germline and junction disagree at one end, which may indicate a read error. The chain recombines TRBV7-7 with TRBJ2-5; 7 bases match TRBD2. The germline CDR1 and CDR2 sequences are SSHAT and FNYEAQ (reference sequence). The CDR3 totals 14 residues. The DNA for the CDR3 is TGTGCTAGCAGCTTACCAGGACTAGGGGAGACCCAGTACTTC. It yields the protein CASSLPGLGETQYF.